These 24 T cell receptor beta chains were all obtained from the same sample, sequenced in a study of blood T cell repertoires in COVID-19. Measured with immunoSEQ multiplex PCR; TCRdb has only the in-frame clones, and not every one. The top ten hold roughly 13% of the sample, which has more than 150,000 clones, around 83% seen once. The source material was peripheral blood. The receptors were gathered from a man aged 65-85 years who had recovered from COVID-19.

This rearrangement joins TRBV5-1 to TRBJ2-5; 10 bases are a match to TRBD1. J lost 2 bases, V lost 1 base, and 5 bases had no gene match. This CDR3 is 16 amino acids long. Germline V CDR1 and CDR2: SGHRS, YFSETQ. This CDR3 is CASSLRWTGGQETQYF. CDR3 nucleotide sequence: TGCGCCAGCAGCTTGAGGTGGACAGGGGGTCAAGAGACCCAGTACTTC.

The rearrangement joins TRBV5-6 to TRBJ2-3; 12 bases align to TRBD2. CDR3 length: 18 residues. Per the germline V gene, CDR1 is SGHDT and CDR2 is YYEEEE. The V segment lost 5 bases and the J segment 4 bases; nucleotides outside the gene matches: 14. The CDR3 reads CASSLIPSSGRAADTQYF. In nucleotides, the CDR3 is TGTGCCAGCAGTCTCATCCCCTCTAGCGGGAGGGCTGCAGATACGCAGTATTTT.

This clone was seen once. CDR3 sequence: CASSLRSSGSSYEQYF. Here the CDR3 DNA reads TGTGCCAGCAGCTTGCGGTCTAGCGGGAGCTCCTACGAGCAGTACTTC. The chain joins TRBV5-5 to TRBJ2-7; TRBD2 aligns across 10 bases. The CDR3 sequence is 16 residues long. From germline, CDR1 is SGHKS and CDR2 YYEKEE (reference sequence). Unmatched junction bases numbered 4, after V lost 1 base and J lost 0 bases.

The rearrangement links TRBV5-1 to TRBJ2-5, with 8 positions matching TRBD1. CDR1 is SGHRS and CDR2 is YFSETQ in the germline V gene. The V gene end was trimmed by 2 bases and the J gene end by 4 bases; junction bases not matched to a gene: 4. The CDR3 sequence is 14 residues long. The CDR3 DNA follows: TGCGCCAGCAGCTTCAGGGGGCAAGGAGAGACCCAGTACTTC. Protein product: CASSFRGQGETQYF.

This clone was counted many times. V is TRBV10-2 and J is TRBJ1-2; D is uncertain. The CDR3 extends over 11 amino acids. Germline lookup yields CDR1 WSHSY and CDR2 SAAADI. Trimming took off 10 bases at V and 6 bases at J, with 12 bases between the two ends. The CDR3 spells CATLGWDGYTF. In nucleotides, the CDR3 is TGCGCCACTCTCGGGTGGGATGGCTACACCTTC.

This sequence joins TRBV12-3 or TRBV12-4 and TRBJ1-2; D not certain. The CDR3 totals 12 residues. Trimming removed 6 bases from V and 4 bases from J, with 9 bases in between. CDR3 in amino acids: CASRVGSYGYTF. In nucleotides, the CDR3 is TGTGCCAGCAGGGTGGGGAGCTATGGCTACACCTTC.

The rearrangement links TRBV27 to TRBJ2-1; 10 bases map to TRBD2. The CDR3 spans 15 residues. Germline V gene sequence: CDR1 MNHEY, CDR2 SMNVEV (reference sequence). V trimming: 7 bases; J trimming: 14 bases; junction bases outside the gene matches: 17. CDR3 sequence (DNA): TGTGCCAGCAAGGCTAGCGGGAGTAGGACCGCTGGGGAGTTCTTC. It is translated as CASKASGSRTAGEFF.

In this sample, this clone turned up a few times. The CDR3 protein is CASRGGAGTVNTEAFF. The CDR3 region has the DNA TGCGCCAGCCGAGGAGGGGCAGGAACGGTGAACACTGAAGCTTTCTTT. V is TRBV5-1 and J is TRBJ1-1, with D maybe TRBD1 (5 bases). This CDR3 region has 16 residues. V was cut by 7 bases and J by 0 bases, with 19 bases left in between. Looked up from germline, CDR1 is SGHRS and CDR2 is YFSETQ. Complete variable domain (other parts from reference TRBV5-1 and TRBJ1-1): KAGVTQTPRYLIKTRGQQVTLSCSPISGHRSVSWYQQTPGQGLQFLFEYFSETQRNKGNFPGRFSGRQFSNSRSEMNVSTLELGDSALYLCASRGGAGTVNTEAFFGQGTRLTVV.

J is TRBJ1-1 and V is TRBV28; 10 nucleotides line up with TRBD1. This CDR3 region has 12 residues. The V and J ends lost 11 bases and 4 bases, in that order; junction bases with no gene match: 4. Germline V gene data show CDR1 as MDHEN and CDR2 as SYDVKM. Here the CDR3 DNA reads TGTGCCGGAAGGACAGGGGGCACTGAAGCTTTCTTT. This codes for CAGRTGGTEAFF.

This chain joins TRBV4-2 and TRBJ2-1; possible D gene TRBD1, 6 bases. Germline V gene data show CDR1 as LGHNA and CDR2 as YNFKEQ. The CDR3 extends over 17 amino acids. V lost 8 bases to trimming and J lost 4 bases, with 24 bases between them. For the CDR3, the DNA is TGTGCCAGCTTGCCCCCCCACGGACAGAAAACATACAATGAGCAGTTCTTC. Translation: CASLPPHGQKTYNEQFF.

The chain carries TRBV2 and TRBJ2-7; TRBD1 matches at 12 bases. J gave up 5 bases and V 4 bases, and 3 bases lay outside the gene matches. The CDR3 consists of 14 residues. CDR1 and CDR2 (germline): SNHLY, FYNNEI. The CDR3 region has the DNA TGTGCCAGCAGTGGGGACAGGGGGCTGGACGAGCAGTACTTC. Translating gives CASSGDRGLDEQYF.

The V and J genes are TRBV19 and TRBJ2-7; 10 bases line up with TRBD2. Germline CDR1 is LNHDA and CDR2 is SQIVND (reference sequence). J lost 5 bases, V lost 4 bases, and 5 bases had no gene match. The CDR3 is 14 amino acids. Written as DNA, the CDR3 is TGTGCCAGTAGTACCACTAGCGGGGACCACGAGCAGTACTTC. Residues: CASSTTSGDHEQYF.

The V gene is TRBV6-5, the J gene TRBJ2-2; TRBD1 agrees at 7 bases. This CDR3 is built from 16 residues. Trimming removed 3 bases from V and 2 bases from J; junction bases left unmatched: 6. Germline CDR1 MNHEY, CDR2 SVGAGI. The CDR3 spells CASSYLGTANTGELFF. For the CDR3, the DNA is TGTGCCAGCAGTTATTTAGGGACAGCCAACACCGGGGAGCTGTTTTTT.

The genes are TRBV19 and TRBJ1-5, with TRBD1 matching 7 bases. Germline CDR1 and CDR2: LNHDA and SQIVND (reference sequence). This CDR3 has 13 residues. The V segment lost 4 bases and the J segment 8 bases; nucleotides outside the gene matches: 5. CDR3 sequence (DNA): TGTGCCAGTAGTAAAAGGGGGCGGGAGCCCCAGCATTTT. It is translated as CASSKRGREPQHF.

The rearrangement uses TRBV28 and TRBJ1-2, with unresolved D. CDR3 length equals 13 residues. The V gene lost 5 bases and the J gene lost 4 bases, with 11 bases spanning the gap. CDR1 MDHEN and CDR2 SYDVKM come from the germline V gene. This chain's CDR3 is CASSPLMVYGYTF. Written as DNA, the CDR3 is TGTGCCAGCAGTCCACTCATGGTCTATGGCTACACCTTC.

The J gene is TRBJ2-4, the V gene TRBV6-1; D gene ambiguous. Trimming took off 3 bases at V and 5 bases at J, with 8 bases between the two ends. CDR3 length: 13 residues. The germline V gene encodes CDR1 MNHNS and CDR2 SASEGT. CDR3 sequence (DNA): TGTGCCAGCAGTGACCTAGGTGAAAACATTCAGTACTTC. It encodes CASSDLGENIQYF.

The V call is TRBV10-3, the J call TRBJ1-2; D gene unclear. The germline CDR1 and CDR2 sequences are ENHRY and SYGVKD. The CDR3 spans 15 residues. V was pared by 0 bases and J by 4 bases, with 12 bases between. Here the CDR3 DNA reads TGTGCCATCAGTGAGTCTGAACGAGGCAGCTATGGCTACACCTTC. It translates to CAISESERGSYGYTF.

The rearrangement links TRBV6-4 to TRBJ2-6; the D gene is possibly TRBD2 (5 bases). V gave up 2 bases and J gave up 2 bases, with 13 bases separating them. Looked up from germline, CDR1 is MRHNA and CDR2 is SNTAGT. This CDR3 comprises 17 residues. This chain's CDR3 is CASSDRVAGAGANVLTF. The CDR3 DNA is TGTGCCAGCAGTGACAGGGTGGCCGGGGCTGGGGCCAACGTCCTGACTTTC.

The chain carries TRBV5-1 and TRBJ2-1, with 8 bases aligning to TRBD2. Germline V gives CDR1 SGHRS, CDR2 YFSETQ. This CDR3 is 17 amino acids long. Trimming removed 0 bases from V and 5 bases from J; junction bases left unmatched: 10. This CDR3 reads CASSLGSGLAGNNEQFF. The CDR3 DNA is TGCGCCAGCAGCTTGGGTTCGGGGCTAGCGGGCAACAATGAGCAGTTCTTC.

The V and J genes are TRBV2 and TRBJ2-7, with a weak D call TRBD2 (5 bases). V dropped 2 bases and J dropped 6 bases, with 8 bases sitting between them. Germline CDR1 is SNHLY and CDR2 is FYNNEI. The CDR3 consists of 12 residues. DNA of the CDR3: TGTGCCAGCAGTGAAAGCGGCGGCGAGCAGTACTTC. Translated: CASSESGGEQYF.

J is TRBJ1-4 and V is TRBV5-4; D may be TRBD1 (6 bases). Trimming took off 0 bases at V and 3 bases at J, with 9 bases between the two ends. The CDR3 extends over 15 amino acids. The germline gives CDR1 SGHNT, CDR2 YYREEE (reference sequence). The CDR3 DNA sequence: TGTGCCAGCAGCTTGGCGGGGGGCCCTAATGAAAAACTGTTTTTT. It is translated as CASSLAGGPNEKLFF. Drawing the rest from reference TRBV5-4 and TRBJ1-4, the complete variable domain is ETGVTQSPTHLIKTRGQQVTLRCSSQSGHNTVSWYQQALGQGPQFIFQYYREEENGRGNFPPRFSGLQFPNYSSELNVNALELDDSALYLCASSLAGGPNEKLFFGSGTQLSVL.

The chain has TRBV11-2 and TRBJ2-7; TRBD2 agrees at 10 bases. Germline CDR1 and CDR2: SGHAT and FQNNGV. This CDR3 has 16 residues. The V segment lost 5 bases and the J segment 7 bases; nucleotides outside the gene matches: 14. Here the CDR3 reads CASSPLGSGRAGEQYF. The CDR3 DNA is TGTGCCAGCAGCCCCCTGGGGAGCGGGAGGGCCGGAGAGCAGTACTTC.

The V gene is TRBV7-9, the J gene TRBJ2-7; 10 nucleotides agree with TRBD1. Germline V CDR1 and CDR2: SEHNR, FQNEAQ (reference sequence). This CDR3 has 15 amino acids. The V segment lost 1 base and the J segment 5 bases; nucleotides outside the gene matches: 5. The CDR3, as DNA: TGTGCCAGCAGCTTAGTAGACAGGGGGCGGAACGAGCAGTACTTC. Translation: CASSLVDRGRNEQYF.

The chain carries TRBV24-1 and TRBJ1-6; the D is unclear. This CDR3 has 19 residues. Per the germline V gene, CDR1 is KGHDR and CDR2 is SFDVKD. The V end lost 0 bases, the J end lost 0 bases, and 14 bases lay between the germline ends. The CDR3 here is CATSDLASVESSYNSPLHF. The DNA for the CDR3 is TGTGCCACCAGTGATTTGGCCAGCGTGGAGAGCTCCTATAATTCACCCCTCCACTTT.